These T cell receptor beta chains were read from a single sample in a study of blood T cells in healthy people across ages. TCRdb re-derived calls from the 5' RACE reads in MiXCR, one entry per CDR3 protein. The sample has some 1.4 million distinct CDR3 sequences, roughly 40% seen once; the top ten hold 7.9%. The specimen sequenced was blood. The receptors shown here come from a woman aged 18 to 35 in good health. Both conserved end residues are part of each CDR3. D genes are given only for firm matches. Clone size is stated in some rows and not others, as once, few, many or a class when expanded.

V gene	clone size	J gene	D gene	CDR3 DNA	CDR3 protein
TRBV18	-	TRBJ2-5	-	TGTGCCAGCTCACCCACCCGGACTAAGCGGGACCAAGAGACCCAGTACTTC	CASSPTRTKRDQETQYF
TRBV20-1	-	TRBJ1-1	-	TGCAGTGCTTGGGGACGGGGGAACACTGAAGCTTTCTTT	CSAWGRGNTEAFF
TRBV28	-	TRBJ1-6	-	TGTGCCAGCATGACGGGGGGTAATTCACCCCTCCACTTT	CASMTGGNSPLHF
TRBV11-2	few	TRBJ2-1	TRBD1	TGTGCCAGCAGCTTGGGGACAGGGGGCTTTCGGTATGAGCAGTTCTTC	CASSLGTGGFRYEQFF
TRBV28	-	TRBJ1-2	-	TGTGCCAGCACCGCCGGGACGGTCTATGGCTACACCTTC	CASTAGTVYGYTF
TRBV29-1	-	TRBJ2-5	-	TGCAGCGTTGAAGTCGGACATTCCTATCCCCGAGAGACCCAGTACTTC	CSVEVGHSYPRETQYF
TRBV3-1	-	TRBJ1-2	-	TGTGCCAGCAGCCAAGCGACAAGTGGCTACACCTTC	CASSQATSGYTF
TRBV10-3	-	TRBJ1-2	-	TGTGCCATCAGCCCCGACCGTGGCTACACCTTC	CAISPDRGYTF
TRBV3-1	-	TRBJ2-2	TRBD2	TGTGCCAGCAGCCAAACCGGGACTATGAACACCGGGGAGCTGTTTTTT	CASSQTGTMNTGELFF
TRBV21-1	once	TRBJ2-5	-	TGTGCCAGCAGCCCCCGGACTAGCGGGAGTGGGGAGACCCAGTACTTC	CASSPRTSGSGETQYF
TRBV21-1	few	TRBJ2-7	-	TGTGCCAGCAGCAGGGGAGCTGGTGAGCAGTACTTC	CASSRGAGEQYF
TRBV18	-	TRBJ1-4	TRBD1	TGTGCCAGCTCAGCGGACAGGGCGAGCGAAAAACTGTTTTTT	CASSADRASEKLFF
TRBV30	-	TRBJ2-3	TRBD2	TGTGCCTGCAGGACTAGCGGAGGGGGGGATACGCAGTATTTT	CACRTSGGGDTQYF
TRBV3-1	-	TRBJ2-7	TRBD2	TGTGCCAGCAGCCAAGAGGGGCTAGCGGGATCCGAGCAGTACTTC	CASSQEGLAGSEQYF
TRBV5-5	few	TRBJ2-4	-	TGTGCCAGCAGCTTGACAGGGAGGGACATTCAGTACTTC	CASSLTGRDIQYF
TRBV3-1	few	TRBJ2-7	-	TGTGCCAGCAGCCAAGGTACAGGGATAGGCTACGAGCAGTACTTC	CASSQGTGIGYEQYF
TRBV20-1	-	TRBJ1-5	-	TGCAGTGCTACCACCGGCCCCGGAGGCAATCAGCCCCAGCATTTT	CSATTGPGGNQPQHF
TRBV4-2	many	TRBJ2-7	TRBD1	TGTGCCAGCAGCCGTGGACAGGGTATTTCCTACGAGCAGTACTTC	CASSRGQGISYEQYF
TRBV29-1	-	TRBJ2-7	-	TGCAGCGTTGCTGGGGTCGCGACCTCCTACGAGCAGTACTTC	CSVAGVATSYEQYF
TRBV20-1	few	TRBJ2-7	-	TGCAGTGCTATAGACTTACCGGAGCAGTACTTC	CSAIDLPEQYF
TRBV28	-	TRBJ2-7	-	TGTGCCAGCAGCCCAGCAATCCGCTACGAGCAGTACTTC	CASSPAIRYEQYF
TRBV12-3/TRBV12-4	-	TRBJ2-3	TRBD1	TGTGCCAGCAGGACCGGGACAGGCACAGATACGCAGTATTTT	CASRTGTGTDTQYF
TRBV7-6	-	TRBJ2-2	-	TGTGCCAGCAGCATGACAGGATTGGCCGGGGAGCTGTTTTTT	CASSMTGLAGELFF
TRBV28	-	TRBJ2-7	TRBD2	TGTGCCAGCAGTCCTCTTATTAGCGGGAGCGCCTACGAGCAGTACTTC	CASSPLISGSAYEQYF
TRBV29-1	few	TRBJ2-7	-	TGCAGCGTTGAAGACACCAACGAGCAGTACTTC	CSVEDTNEQYF
TRBV29-1	-	TRBJ1-2	TRBD1	TGCAGCGTTCCGGACAGGGTTACGGGCTACACCTTC	CSVPDRVTGYTF
TRBV24-1	-	TRBJ2-5	TRBD2	TGTGCCACCAGCCCAATGGGAGGGATCGCCAAAGGGAACCAAGAGACCCAGTACTTC	CATSPMGGIAKGNQETQYF
TRBV20-1	-	TRBJ2-7	TRBD2	TGCAGTGCTAGAAACGACTACCTAGCGGCCAATGAGCAGTACTTC	CSARNDYLAANEQYF
TRBV5-1	few	TRBJ2-1	TRBD2	TGCGCCAGCAGCTTCGGGGGGTCTCAAAATGAGCAGTTCTTC	CASSFGGSQNEQFF
TRBV12-3/TRBV12-4	few	TRBJ2-7	TRBD1	TGTGCCAGCAGTTTCGAACAGGGGTCCTACGAGCAGTACTTC	CASSFEQGSYEQYF